This T cell receptor (beta chain) was recorded in a study of blood T cell repertoires in COVID-19. Study details: Specimens from acute and convalescent COVID-19 originated in the United States, Italy and Spain. T cells, B-cell-depleted T cells, or PBMCs provided the cDNA or gDNA that served as material.

Living in 24 US areas, the participants were between roughly 18 and 95 years of age. A COVID-19 case had been met by exposed participants during the 2 weeks before study entry. Assay: immunoSEQ multiplex PCR; the TCRdb copy retains only in-frame clones and omits some. The top ten clones hold approximately 1.5% of a sample with roughly 400,000 clones, 88% of them seen once. Germline loops: CDR1 MNHEY, CDR2 SVGAGI. V lost 0 bases, J lost 7 bases, and 6 bases stayed unmatched. The CDR3 has 14 residues. V usage is TRBV6-5 and J usage is TRBJ2-7; TRBD2 aligns across 7 bases. Material for sequencing was PBMCs or T cells enriched from blood (not recorded which). The clonotype originates from a woman aged 18-30 years who had been exposed to COVID-19. This CDR3 is CASSYSIAGGEQYF. In DNA form, the CDR3 reads TGTGCCAGCAGTTACTCTATAGCCGGGGGGGAGCAGTACTTC.